What follows are 5 T cell receptor beta chains derived from one specimen sequenced in a study of regulatory T cells in long-lasting Graves disease. The time point denotes: newly diagnosed GD, antithyroid drugs for less than 3 months. PBMC RNA was the source of the TCR library. Libraries of TCR beta came from iRepertoire HTBI primers plus Arm-PCR of CDR3 regions. MiXCR, run by TCRdb on the multiplex PCR reads, gives a single entry per CDR3 protein. The data show about 440,000 distinct CDR3 sequences, with about 15% seen just once and over 15% held by the top ten. This sample also belongs to another study, concerning T cells in Graves' hyperthyroidism and ophthalmopathy.

This specimen was peripheral blood mononuclear cells (PBMCs), taken at new diagnosis, from a patient treated with antithyroid drugs. These receptors were taken from a woman in her twenties or thirties with Graves disease.

This clonotype occurred many times. The chain uses TRBV12-3 or TRBV12-4 and TRBJ2-1, with 7 bases matching TRBD2. With V trimmed by 3 bases and J by 3 bases, 5 bases remained unmatched. CDR3 length: 15 residues. In DNA, the CDR3 is TGTGCCAGCAGTTTCGGAGCGGGAATCTACAATGAGCAGTTCTTC. Its protein is CASSFGAGIYNEQFF.

For this clonotype: This may be a read error: a much more frequent sequence differs by one nucleotide. V is TRBV7-9 and J is TRBJ2-1; no definite D call. Germline-derived CDR1 and CDR2 are SEHNR and FQNEAQ (reference sequence). The CDR3 has 12 residues. CDR3 in DNA: TGTGCCAGCAGCTTAGGGCTGCGTGAGCGGTTCTTC. This encodes CASSLGLRERFF.

This clonotype has at least ten counts. V gene TRBV30 combines with J gene TRBJ2-3; possibly TRBD1 or TRBD2 for D (6 bases each). Germline loops: CDR1 GTSNPN, CDR2 SVGIG (reference sequence). The CDR3 is 15 residues long. Trimming took off 2 bases at V and 0 bases at J, with 12 bases between the two ends. The CDR3 region has the DNA TGTGCCTGGAGTTTGGGGGGCCTTAGCACAGATACGCAGTATTTT. It translates to CAWSLGGLSTDTQYF.

This clonotype was seen many times. V and J are TRBV11-2 and TRBJ2-7; D not resolved. V dropped 5 bases and J dropped 7 bases, with 15 bases sitting between them. CDR3 length equals 13 residues. Germline values: CDR1 SGHAT, CDR2 FQNNGV. The CDR3: CASSHIHSDEQYF. The CDR3 DNA follows: TGTGCCAGCAGCCATATCCATTCGGATGAGCAGTACTTC.

The rearrangement uses TRBV7-3 and TRBJ2-1; 7 nucleotides line up with TRBD2. The V gene's germline CDR1 is SGHTA and CDR2 FQGTGA. V gave up 2 bases and J gave up 7 bases; unmatched junction bases: 8. The CDR3 runs 15 residues. The chain's CDR3 is CASSLWSGGENEQFF. In DNA, the CDR3 is TGTGCCAGCAGCTTATGGTCGGGAGGAGAGAATGAGCAGTTCTTC.